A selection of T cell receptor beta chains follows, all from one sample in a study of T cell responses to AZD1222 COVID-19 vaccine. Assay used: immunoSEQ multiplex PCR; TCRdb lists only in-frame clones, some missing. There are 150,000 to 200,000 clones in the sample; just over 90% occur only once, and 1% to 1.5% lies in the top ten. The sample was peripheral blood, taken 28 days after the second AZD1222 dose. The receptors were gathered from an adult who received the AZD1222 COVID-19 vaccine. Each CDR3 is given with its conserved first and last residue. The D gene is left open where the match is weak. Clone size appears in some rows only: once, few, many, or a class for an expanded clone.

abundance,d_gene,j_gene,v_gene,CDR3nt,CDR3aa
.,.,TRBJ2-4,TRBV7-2,TGTGCCAGCAGCTATCGCGGCCAAAACATTCAGTACTTC,CASSYRGQNIQYF
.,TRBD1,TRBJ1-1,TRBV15,TGTGCCACCAGCGGACAGGGGATGGGGACTGAAGCTTTCTTT,CATSGQGMGTEAFF
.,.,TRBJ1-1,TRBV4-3,TGCGCCAGCAGCCAAGATGGGGGGACCTCATTGCGGAACACTGAAGCTTTCTTT,CASSQDGGTSLRNTEAFF
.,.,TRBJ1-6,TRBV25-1,TGTGCCAGCACCCAGACAGGATATAATTCACCCCTCCACTTT,CASTQTGYNSPLHF
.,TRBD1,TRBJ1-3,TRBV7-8,TGTGCCAGCAGCTTAGGTGGACAGGGGGAAAACACCATATATTTT,CASSLGGQGENTIYF
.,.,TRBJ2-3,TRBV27,TGTGCCTCGATGACGGGGGCTGCCCTAGATACGCAGTATTTT,CASMTGAALDTQYF
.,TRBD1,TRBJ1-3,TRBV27,TGTGCCAGCAGGCCGACAGGGTCTGGAAACACCATATATTTT,CASRPTGSGNTIYF
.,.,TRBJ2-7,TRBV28,TGTGCCAGCCGCCCCCCCGCAGGAGCCTACGAGCAGTACTTC,CASRPPAGAYEQYF
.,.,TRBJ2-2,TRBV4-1,TGCGCCAGCAGCCACCCCCACCAACGTTCGGAGAACACCGGGGAGCTGTTTTTT,CASSHPHQRSENTGELFF
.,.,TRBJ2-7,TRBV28,TGTGCCAGCAGTTCCACCGGACAGTACTGGGAGCAGTACTTC,CASSSTGQYWEQYF
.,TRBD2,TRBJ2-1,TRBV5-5,TGTGCCAGCAGTGGGAGGGTTGGAAACGATGAGCAGTTCTTC,CASSGRVGNDEQFF
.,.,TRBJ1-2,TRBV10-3,TGTGCCACCCGCCCTGGACAGAACTCTAACTATGGCTACACCTTC,CATRPGQNSNYGYTF
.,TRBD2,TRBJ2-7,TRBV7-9,TGTGCCAGCAGCTTAGTGTTAGCGGGAGGTACCTACGAGCAGTACTTC,CASSLVLAGGTYEQYF
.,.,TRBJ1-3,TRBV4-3,TGCGCCAGCAGCCAAGATAGAGGACCTGGAAACACCATATATTTT,CASSQDRGPGNTIYF
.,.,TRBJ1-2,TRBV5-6,TGTGCCAGCAGCCCGACAGCAGCCTCTAACTATGGCTACACCTTC,CASSPTAASNYGYTF
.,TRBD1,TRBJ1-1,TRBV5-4,TGTGCCAGCAGCTCCGGGACAGGTGAAGCTTTCTTT,CASSSGTGEAFF
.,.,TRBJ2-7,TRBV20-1,TGCAGTGCTATAGAATCCGGACAGCAGTACTTC,CSAIESGQQYF
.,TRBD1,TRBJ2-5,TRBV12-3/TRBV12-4,TGTGCCAGCAGCGACAGGGGTTTGGAGACCCAGTACTTC,CASSDRGLETQYF
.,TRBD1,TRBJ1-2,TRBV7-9,TGTGCCAGCAGCTCCGAGGACAGGGGATTCACCTTC,CASSSEDRGFTF
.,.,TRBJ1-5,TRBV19,TGTGCCAGTTATCCCAAAGGTCAGCGATATAGCAATCAGCCCCAGCATTTT,CASYPKGQRYSNQPQHF
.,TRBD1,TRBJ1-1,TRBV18,TGTGCCAGCTCACTGGGAACAGGGGATCAGGCTTTCTTT,CASSLGTGDQAFF
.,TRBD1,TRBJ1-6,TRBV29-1,TGCAGCGTTGGTTGGGACAGGGGTTCACCCCTCCACTTT,CSVGWDRGSPLHF
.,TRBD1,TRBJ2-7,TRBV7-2,TGTGCCAGCAGCCCCCGGACAGGGGCGAGCTACGAGCAGTACTTC,CASSPRTGASYEQYF
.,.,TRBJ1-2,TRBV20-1,TGCAGTGCTAGTACACTTAACTATGGCTACACCTTC,CSASTLNYGYTF
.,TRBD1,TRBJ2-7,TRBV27,TGTGCCAGCAGTACAGCAGGGGGCTACGAGCAGTACTTC,CASSTAGGYEQYF
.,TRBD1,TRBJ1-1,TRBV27,TGTGCCAGCACCGATGGGACAGGGAACACTGAAGCTTTCTTT,CASTDGTGNTEAFF
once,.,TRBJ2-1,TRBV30,TGTGCCTGGAGCTTCGGCCAGGGTCCCAAGTTCTTC,CAWSFGQGPKFF
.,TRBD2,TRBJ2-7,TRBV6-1,TGTGCCAGCAGTGGGTCTAGCGGGGGGGCCATCTACGAGCAGTACTTC,CASSGSSGGAIYEQYF
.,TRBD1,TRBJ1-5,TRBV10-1,TGCGCCAGCAGTGAGTCCCCGGGACAGGGTTTCGATTATAGCAATCAGCCCCAGCATTTT,CASSESPGQGFDYSNQPQHF
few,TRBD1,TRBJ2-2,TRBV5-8,TGTGCCAGCAGCTTGGCATGGGGACAGGGTACCGGGGAGCTGTTTTTT,CASSLAWGQGTGELFF
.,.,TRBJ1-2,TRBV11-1,TGTGCCAGCAGCTTCTACGGACCACTTTGGCGCTACACCTTC,CASSFYGPLWRYTF